The rows below give T cell receptor beta chains drawn from one sample of a study of neurological immune-mediated disorders. TCRdb re-derived calls from the 5' RACE reads in MiXCR, one entry per CDR3 protein. Of under 50,000 distinct CDR3 sequences detected, around 25% appear once; the ten largest clones hold 20% to 30%. The sequenced sample consisted of PBMCs. These TCRs come from a woman between 65 and 79 years old in good health. The CDR3 runs from the conserved cysteine through the conserved F or W. The D gene is left open where the match is weak. Only part of the rows carry a size: once, few, many, or a class if the clone is expanded.

>NA|13|many|TRBV5-1|TRBJ1-2
TGCGCCAGCGGGGAGGTGGGAGACTATGGCTACACCTTC
CASGEVGDYGYTF
>NA|14|medium-sized|TRBV7-3|TRBJ2-2
TGTGCCAGCAGCTTGGACACGAACACCGGGGAGCTGTTTTTT
CASSLDTNTGELFF
>NA|13|NA|TRBV30|TRBJ1-1
TGTGCCTGGAGTACGGATAGGAGCACTGAAGCTTTCTTT
CAWSTDRSTEAFF
>TRBD1|14|many|TRBV20-1|TRBJ2-3
TGCAGTGCCATCCGGGACAGGACCACAGATACGCAGTATTTT
CSAIRDRTTDTQYF
>TRBD1|13|many|TRBV6-5|TRBJ1-1
TGTGCCAGCAGTCTAGGGACAGGGCGTGAAGCTTTCTTT
CASSLGTGREAFF
>NA|13|NA|TRBV6-5|TRBJ1-3
TGTGCTTCAAGCACGGGGGGGGCCAACACCATATATTTT
CASSTGGANTIYF
>NA|11|many|TRBV12-3/TRBV12-4|TRBJ2-7
TGTGCCAGCAGTTCTAGGAACGAGCAGTACTTC
CASSSRNEQYF
>TRBD2|15|medium-sized|TRBV20-1|TRBJ2-1
TGCAGTGCTAGAGAGGGGCTAGCGGAGTACAATGAGCAGTTCTTC
CSAREGLAEYNEQFF
>NA|11|many|TRBV5-1|TRBJ1-1
TGCGCCAGCAGCCTGGGGACTGAAGCTTTCTTT
CASSLGTEAFF
>NA|12|many|TRBV28|TRBJ2-1
TGTGCCAGCAGTCGACCTAAAAATGAGCAGTTCTTC
CASSRPKNEQFF
>TRBD1|15|many|TRBV24-1|TRBJ2-7
TGTGCCACCAGTGATCCCAGGACAGGCTCCTACGAGCAGTACTTC
CATSDPRTGSYEQYF
>NA|15|NA|TRBV20-1|TRBJ2-7
TGCAGTGCCGAGGCGCCAGGGAGCCTAGGATACGAGCAGTACTTC
CSAEAPGSLGYEQYF
>NA|14|many|TRBV7-9|TRBJ2-4
TGTGCCAGCAGCTTAGGGACAGCCCAAAACATTCAGTACTTC
CASSLGTAQNIQYF
>NA|18|many|TRBV7-2|TRBJ2-4
TGTGCCAGCAGCTTAGGGTTTTGGGCGGGTAATATCAAAAACATTCAGTACTTC
CASSLGFWAGNIKNIQYF
>NA|16|NA|TRBV27|TRBJ2-5
TGTGCCAGCAGCCTGAGCAAGGGAATCGGCCAAGAGACCCAGTACTTC
CASSLSKGIGQETQYF
>NA|18|NA|TRBV6-2/TRBV6-3|TRBJ2-6
TGTGCCAGCAGTGTACGGAGGTGTTTCGGCTCTGGGGCCAACGTCCTGACTTTC
CASSVRRCFGSGANVLTF
>TRBD2|17|NA|TRBV28|TRBJ2-2
TGTGCCCGCAGTCCGCCCGTGGGGCGGGAGCGGTCCGGGGAGGTGTTTTTT
CARSPPVGRERSGEVFF
>NA|14|medium-sized|TRBV4-1|TRBJ1-2
TGCGCCAGCAGCCAAGGCAGGGCGGGCAGTGGCTACACCTTC
CASSQGRAGSGYTF
>TRBD1|15|many|TRBV6-5|TRBJ1-5
TGTGCCAGCAGACAAACAGGGGTAGCGGGATTGCCCCAGCATTTT
CASRQTGVAGLPQHF
>NA|13|medium-sized|TRBV5-1|TRBJ1-1
TGCGCCAGCAGCTTGGCGGCAGGTCTTGAAGCTTTCTTT
CASSLAAGLEAFF
>TRBD1|15|NA|TRBV20-1|TRBJ1-4
TGCAGTGCTAGAGCCGCGACAGGGCGGGGTGAAAAACTGTTTTTT
CSARAATGRGEKLFF
>TRBD2|14|few|TRBV28|TRBJ2-3
TGTGCCAGCAGACCTAGCGGGAGGGCCGATACGCAGTATTTT
CASRPSGRADTQYF
>NA|16|many|TRBV5-1|TRBJ2-1
TGCGCCAGCAGCTTGGGGGGGGCGACTCCTAACAATGAGCAGTTCTTC
CASSLGGATPNNEQFF
>TRBD2|14|many|TRBV15|TRBJ2-3
TGTGCCACCCGCGATACTAGCGGGAGTGATACGCAGTATTTT
CATRDTSGSDTQYF
>NA|15|many|TRBV9|TRBJ2-1
TGTGCCAGCAGCGTAGGCGGGAATACCTACAATGAGCAGTTCTTC
CASSVGGNTYNEQFF
>NA|14|NA|TRBV7-2|TRBJ1-1
TGTGCCAGCAGCCCCGGACCCTTTTCCACTGAAGCTTTCTTT
CASSPGPFSTEAFF
>NA|13|many|TRBV5-1|TRBJ1-1
TGCGCCAGCAGCATAGACTGGAACACTGAAGCTTTCTTT
CASSIDWNTEAFF
>TRBD1|13|NA|TRBV5-1|TRBJ1-1
TGCGCCAGCAGCCTCGGACAGGAGTATGAAGCTTTCTTT
CASSLGQEYEAFF
>TRBD2|16|many|TRBV5-5|TRBJ2-1
TGTGCCAGCAGCCCGCCGGGGCGGGAGACCTACAATGAGCAGTTCTTC
CASSPPGRETYNEQFF
>TRBD2|16|many|TRBV29-1|TRBJ2-2
TGCAGCGTTGAAGGACTAGCGGGAGGCGGCACCGGGGAGCTGTTTTTT
CSVEGLAGGGTGELFF
>NA|12|many|TRBV5-6|TRBJ1-6
TGTGCCAGCAGCTTGTTGGGCTCACCCCTCCACTTT
CASSLLGSPLHF
>TRBD1|16|NA|TRBV9|TRBJ2-3
TGTGCCAGCAGTCCTCCCCGGGGACAGAGCACAGATACGCAGTATTTT
CASSPPRGQSTDTQYF
>NA|13|many|TRBV6-2/TRBV6-3|TRBJ2-2
TGTGCCAGCAGTTGGGTTGGCACCGGGGAGCTGTTTTTT
CASSWVGTGELFF
>NA|18|many|TRBV5-4|TRBJ2-1
TGTGCCAGCAGCTTCCCCCTGGGGGGCGAGAGCTCCTACAATGAGCAGTTCTTC
CASSFPLGGESSYNEQFF
>TRBD1|15|many|TRBV12-3/TRBV12-4|TRBJ2-5
TGTGCCAGCAGTCTAACCGGCGGGACAGGGGAGACCCAGTACTTC
CASSLTGGTGETQYF
>TRBD2|14|few|TRBV7-8|TRBJ2-1
TGTGCCAGCAGCTCTCGGACTAGGAGGAGTGAGCAGTTCTTC
CASSSRTRRSEQFF